This T cell receptor (beta chain) was retrieved from a study of control samples from healthy donors and cancer patients. V was shortened by 5 bases and J by 10 bases, with 20 bases between the two germline ends. The CDR3 has 14 amino acids. Looked up from germline, CDR1 is SGHAT and CDR2 is FQDESV (reference sequence). Sequenced by immunoSEQ multiplex PCR; TCRdb stores in-frame clones only, minus some. Of about 190,000 clones in the sample, approximately 92% were seen once. The clonotype was recovered from a man aged 18 to 29 in good health. The chain recombines TRBV11-1 with TRBJ1-1; a weak D match, TRBD1 (5 bases). The sample taken for sequencing was blood. CDR3 amino acids: CASSKRTSGDGAFF. The CDR3 nucleotides read TGTGCCAGCAGCAAACGGACGTCGGGGGATGGAGCTTTCTTT. Complete variable domain (other parts from reference TRBV11-1 and TRBJ1-1): EAEVAQSPRYKITEKSQAVAFWCDPISGHATLYWYRQILGQGPELLVQFQDESVVDDSQLPKDRFSAERLKGVDSTLKIQPAELGDSAMYLCASSKRTSGDGAFFGQGTRLTVV.